This T cell receptor (beta chain) is from a study of radiation and T cells in renal cell carcinoma. Study results and limitations: From baseline, blood top tumor clonotypes peaked at 2 weeks post-radiation. Without pretreatment biopsies, baseline tumor clonotype presence was undetermined.

TCRdb's copy holds only in-frame clones and misses some; the assay was immunoSEQ multiplex PCR. The data hold 150,000 or so clones, with around nine tenths observed a single time. Notes on this clone: Its antigen is currently unknown.

As for time point: baseline pretreatment blood. The treatment: 15 Gy SBRT to primary tumor, nephrectomy 4 weeks later. Blood was sampled at baseline, 2 weeks and 4 weeks after SBRT. The tumor was a clear cell renal cell carcinoma. The clonotype originates from a woman in her 50s with renal cell carcinoma. This material consisted of blood, taken from a patient whose treatment included radiotherapy and nephrectomy.

This chain's CDR3 is CASSIGGTGRRNEQFF. Here the CDR3 DNA reads TGTGCCAGTAGTATAGGGGGGACAGGGCGTAGGAATGAGCAGTTCTTC. V usage is TRBV19 and J usage is TRBJ2-1, with 9 bases identical to TRBD1. This CDR3 has 16 residues. V was clipped by 1 base and J by 7 bases; unmatched bases: 8. Germline CDR1 is LNHDA and CDR2 is SQIVND (reference sequence).